This T cell receptor beta chain was obtained from a study of OX40 agonist ivuxolimab in advanced cancers. Across the study: The diagnoses of dose-escalation patients were hepatocellular carcinoma, melanoma, renal cell or head and neck cancer.

The protocol was immunoSEQ multiplex PCR, while the TCRdb copy is restricted to in-frame clones and leaves out a portion. This table holds approximately 24,000 clones, roughly three quarters found once. The study's findings and limits: Clonal expansion among partial responders at 0.1-3.0 mg/kg ranked near the lowest. Mean expanded clone counts were higher in CD8+ than CD4+ T cells. Low normalized T-cell clonal expansion was additionally recorded for some nonresponders.

As concerns this clone: Antigen specificity is unknown.

There are 15 residues in the CDR3. Trimming shortened V by 1 base and J by 9 bases, and 16 bases separated the two germline ends. In germline, CDR1 is GTSNPN, CDR2 SVGIG (reference sequence). This specimen was CD4+ or CD8+ T cells sorted from blood, taken in a trial of the OX40 agonist ivuxolimab. The receptor's source is an adult with an advanced solid tumor such as melanoma, head and neck, liver or kidney cancer. The V and J genes are TRBV30 and TRBJ1-6, with D perhaps matching TRBD1 (6 bases). Here the CDR3 reads CAWSAGVGYRSPLHF. The CDR3 DNA reads TGTGCCTGGAGTGCAGGGGTTGGATATCGTTCACCCCTCCACTTT.